This T cell receptor beta chain appears in the sequencing data of a study of T-cell memory formation after mild COVID-19. Findings of the study overall: Mostly located in CM and EM were contracting CD4+ clones, with contracting CD8+ clones located in EMRA.

V was clipped by 4 bases and J by 5 bases, with 18 bases between them. CDR1 is SGHRS and CDR2 is YFSETQ in the germline V gene. This CDR3 contains 15 residues. This clonotype has ten or more counts. Antigen specificity is unknown. From 5'RACE with constant-segment primers came TCR alpha and TCR beta cDNA libraries that carried sample barcodes and UMIs. TCRdb re-derived calls from the 5' RACE reads in MiXCR, one entry per CDR3 protein. Of approximately 260,000 distinct CDR3 sequences listed, 16% are singletons. This TCR derives from a man younger than 30 who had mild COVID-19 (a few samples of this study predate the infection). Cell type and time point are not known. Material: PBMCs or a T cell subset sorted from them (not recorded which). The J gene is TRBJ2-5, the V gene TRBV5-1, with D possibly matching TRBD2 (7 bases). This CDR3 reads CASSPGAGDWETQYF. The CDR3 DNA reads as TGCGCCAGCAGCCCGGGGGCGGGGGACTGGGAGACCCAGTACTTC.